This T cell receptor beta chain was identified in a study of monozygotic twins with inflammatory bowel disease. Whole-study findings and limits: Limited statistical power may explain no repertoire similarity difference between concordant and discordant twins.

With regard to this clonotype: Its antigen remains unknown.

It was approximately 4,000 ng of total RNA that each TCR library used. Each sample's cDNA came from eight separate reactions. Addition of UMIs with a 6-nucleotide sample barcode was achieved by template switching. TCRdb reprocessed the 5' RACE reads, with one entry per CDR3 protein and no DNA. Here the sample table reports over 150,000 distinct CDR3 sequences. This clonotype was sampled from a human donor with ulcerative colitis or Crohn's disease, or a healthy co-twin of an affected twin (not recorded which). The sequencing sample was made of blood.

This CDR3 is CASSFPGTPRAEAFF. This chain uses TRBV12-3 or TRBV12-4 with TRBJ1-1. CDR3 length: 15 residues.